This T cell receptor beta chain was documented in a study of CD8+ T cells in alopecia areata. Reverse transcription of extracted RNA yielded cDNA, which provided the sequencing template. The table came from immunoSEQ multiplex PCR; TCRdb's copy has only in-frame clones and leaves some out. In the table there are a few hundred thousand clones, more than 50% of which are singletons. Overall study findings and caveats: The study found TCR sharing across patients less clear than in mice, possibly for HLA reasons. Higher clonality and more expanded CD8+ clones appeared in lesional than normal scalp. Alphabeta T cells residing in normal skin are also sequenced in scalp samples.

T lymphocytes (CD4+ and CD8+) were sorted from PBMCs. In the case of this clone: Its antigen is currently unknown.

Material: CD8+ T cells sorted from blood. The receptor was derived from a human donor in good health.

In DNA, the CDR3 is TGTGCCAGCAGCCCTTCGAACAGGGTGGACGAGCAGTACTTC. Amino acid sequence: CASSPSNRVDEQYF. The chain is built from TRBV7-8 and TRBJ2-7; possibly TRBD1 for D (6 bases). Germline lookup yields CDR1 SGHVS and CDR2 FQNEAQ. Trimming took off 5 bases at V and 5 bases at J, with 16 bases between the two ends. The CDR3 sequence is 14 residues long.